The 31 T cell receptor beta chains below were found in one sample sequenced in a study of T cells in Graves' hyperthyroidism and ophthalmopathy. TCR beta CDR3 region amplification was performed from RNA transcripts. A set of HTBI primers served as the primers for a first-round RT-PCR of the TCR CDR3. TCRdb re-analysed the multiplex PCR reads in MiXCR, keeping a single row per CDR3 protein. Of 370,000 or so distinct CDR3 sequences listed, less than 15% are singletons. Sequencing was performed on blood. These TCRs come from a man aged 30 to 39 with Graves' hyperthyroidism that later progressed to Graves' ophthalmopathy.

This clonotype was detected a few times. The V and J genes are TRBV10-1 and TRBJ1-6; no clear D. V lost 0 bases and J lost 7, with 4 bases in between. Germline V gene data show CDR1 as WNHNN and CDR2 as SYGVQD (reference sequence). There are 13 residues in the CDR3. The CDR3, as DNA: TGCGCCAGCAGTGAGTCAAGGAATTCACCCCTCCACTTT. Amino acids: CASSESRNSPLHF.

The gene calls are TRBV19 and TRBJ1-3; D uncertain. Germline lookup yields CDR1 LNHDA and CDR2 SQIVND (reference sequence). The V end was cut by 5 bases, the J end by 1 base, with 6 bases between. This CDR3 has 13 residues. CDR3 nucleotide sequence: TGTGCCAGTAGTTCAGCGTCTGGAAACACCATATATTTT. Amino acid sequence: CASSSASGNTIYF. Using reference TRBV19 and TRBJ1-3 for the parts outside the CDR3, the full variable domain is DGGITQSPKYLFRKEGQNVTLSCEQNLNHDAMYWYRQDPGQGLRLIYYSQIVNDFQKGDIAEGYSVSREKKESFPLTVTSAQKNPTAFYLCASSSASGNTIYFGEGSWLTVV.

The chain uses TRBV9 and TRBJ2-1; 10 bases match TRBD1. The CDR3 covers 16 residues. The ends lost 4 bases at V and 7 bases at J; junction bases unmatched: 11. CDR1 is SGDLS, CDR2 YYNGEE, per germline. The CDR3 spells CASSTGTGDFLNEQFF. The CDR3 coding sequence is TGTGCCAGCAGCACTGGGACAGGGGACTTCCTAAATGAGCAGTTCTTC.

V usage is TRBV6-1 and J usage is TRBJ1-6; a weak D match, TRBD1 (5 bases). The CDR3 has 18 residues. In germline, CDR1 is MNHNS, CDR2 SASEGT. With 5 bases removed from V and 0 bases from J, the gap between germline ends came to 17 bases. CDR3 region: CASSTYRSLSSYNSPLHF. As DNA, the CDR3 is TGTGCCAGCAGTACCTACAGGAGCTTGAGCTCCTATAATTCACCCCTCCACTTT.

This clonotype was seen once. The chain joins TRBV20-1 to TRBJ1-6; 8 nucleotides line up with TRBD1. The germline gives CDR1 DFQATT, CDR2 SNEGSKA (reference sequence). V was clipped by 5 bases and J by 4 bases; unmatched bases: 7. The CDR3 extends over 15 amino acids. The CDR3 protein is CSAFPGGYYNSPLHF. The DNA for the CDR3 is TGCAGTGCTTTTCCAGGGGGCTATTATAATTCACCCCTCCACTTT.

This clonotype was observed many times. This chain uses TRBV20-1 with TRBJ2-7; the D gene is possibly TRBD2 (6 bases). Germline V gives CDR1 DFQATT, CDR2 SNEGSKA (reference sequence). CDR3 length equals 12 residues. The ends were cut back, 8 bases at V and 1 base at J, with 12 bases in the middle. The CDR3 DNA is TGCAGTCCCTCGGCGGGATCCTACGAGCAGTACTTC. Protein sequence: CSPSAGSYEQYF.

This clonotype was counted many times. The V and J genes are TRBV7-6 and TRBJ2-1, with 10 bases lining up with TRBD2. This CDR3 is 18 amino acids long. Trimming at V came to 0 bases and at J to 7 bases, leaving 12 bases not matched to a gene. CDR1 and CDR2 (germline): SGHVS, FNYEAQ. CDR3 DNA: TGTGCCAGCAGCTTAGCCCCAAGCGGGGGGGTCGGGGGGAATGAGCAGTTCTTC. This sequence encodes CASSLAPSGGVGGNEQFF.

The chain couples TRBV5-1 to TRBJ2-1, with 10 bases aligning to TRBD2. The CDR3 has 16 residues. The V segment lost 4 bases and the J segment 0 bases; nucleotides outside the gene matches: 4. Germline CDR1 SGHRS, CDR2 YFSETQ. CDR3 sequence (DNA): TGCGCCAGCAGCGCCCGACTAGCGGGCTCCTACAATGAGCAGTTCTTC. It is translated as CASSARLAGSYNEQFF. Filled out from reference TRBV5-1 and TRBJ2-1, the complete variable domain reads KAGVTQTPRYLIKTRGQQVTLSCSPISGHRSVSWYQQTPGQGLQFLFEYFSETQRNKGNFPGRFSGRQFSNSRSEMNVSTLELGDSALYLCASSARLAGSYNEQFFGPGTRLTVL.

This clonotype was observed many times. The chain couples TRBV7-9 to TRBJ2-5; D perhaps matches TRBD2 (5 bases). Deletions cut 2 bases from V and 5 bases from J, with 15 bases between. CDR1 SEHNR and CDR2 FQNEAQ come from the germline V gene (reference sequence). There are 15 residues in the CDR3. CDR3 DNA: TGTGCCAGCAGCTTATTTTATGGGAGTCAGGAGACCCAGTACTTC. It yields the protein CASSLFYGSQETQYF. Full variable domain (rest looked up from reference TRBV7-9 and TRBJ2-5): DTGVSQNPRHKITKRGQNVTFRCDPISEHNRLYWYRQTLGQGPEFLTYFQNEAQLEKSRLLSDRFSAERPKGSFSTLEIQRTEQGDSAMYLCASSLFYGSQETQYFGPGTRLLVL.

This clonotype has ten or more counts. The chain combines TRBV20-1 with TRBJ2-2; TRBD2 agrees at 8 bases. This CDR3 comprises 15 residues. The junction had 13 bases not matched to a gene; V was cut back by 6 bases and J by 7 bases. The V gene's germline CDR1 is DFQATT and CDR2 SNEGSKA (reference sequence). The DNA for the CDR3 is TGCAGTGCACAGGACCCGGGACTAGAAAACGGGGAGCTGTTTTTT. Its protein product is CSAQDPGLENGELFF.

Ten or more counts support this clonotype. The chain is built from TRBV28 and TRBJ2-1, with D perhaps assigned TRBD1 or TRBD2 (6 bases each). Between the trimmed V and J ends, which lost 6 bases and 7 bases, there was a span of 19 bases. The germline gives CDR1 MDHEN, CDR2 SYDVKM. The CDR3 consists of 15 residues. This chain's CDR3 is CASSPRGQGRNEQFF. As DNA, the CDR3 is TGTGCCAGCAGCCCTCGGGGGCAGGGTCGGAATGAGCAGTTCTTC.

This clonotype has a handful of counts. V gene TRBV3-1 combines with J gene TRBJ1-5, with D possibly being TRBD1 (6 bases). Per the germline V gene, CDR1 is LGHDT and CDR2 is YNNKEL (reference sequence). V lost 1 base and J 3 bases, leaving 10 bases between the germline ends. The CDR3 runs to 15 residues. CDR3 coding DNA: TGTGCCAGCAGCCAAGCAGGGGACCACAATCAGCCCCAGCATTTT. Protein product: CASSQAGDHNQPQHF. The entire variable domain, with the rest obtained from reference TRBV3-1 and TRBJ1-5, is as follows: DTAVSQTPKYLVTQMGNDKSIKCEQNLGHDTMYWYKQDSKKFLKIMFSYNNKELIINETVPNRFSPKSPDKAHLNLHINSLELGDSAVYFCASSQAGDHNQPQHFGDGTRLSIL.

The sample holds many counts of this clonotype. V usage is TRBV7-3 and J usage is TRBJ2-3; perhaps TRBD2 as D (5 bases). Per germline, CDR1 SGHTA and CDR2 FQGTGA. The CDR3 is 16 amino acids. Deletions cut 2 bases from V and 0 bases from J, with 12 bases between. For the CDR3, the DNA is TGTGCCAGCAGCTTAGAGGGATACCCTAGCACAGATACGCAGTATTTT. This codes for CASSLEGYPSTDTQYF.

The table lists this clonotype with a few counts. V gene TRBV4-1 combines with J gene TRBJ2-7, with D possibly matching TRBD1 (5 bases). The CDR3 covers 13 residues. Per germline, CDR1 MGHRA and CDR2 YSYEKL. V shed 1 base and J shed 5 bases, with 9 bases lying between them. CDR3 sequence (DNA): TGCGCCAGCAGCCAAGTCCTGACAGACGAGCAGTACTTC. Its translation: CASSQVLTDEQYF.

The V gene is TRBV27, the J gene TRBJ2-7, with 7 bases fitting TRBD1. The V gene's germline CDR1 is MNHEY and CDR2 SMNVEV (reference sequence). There are 12 residues in the CDR3. V lost 8 bases and J lost 6; bases outside the gene matches: 7. The CDR3 sequence: CASLSHRGEQYF. CDR3 nucleotide sequence: TGTGCCAGCCTAAGCCACAGGGGCGAGCAGTACTTC.

This clonotype has a handful of counts. This sequence joins TRBV3-1 and TRBJ1-4; 9 bases are shared with TRBD1. This CDR3 contains 14 residues. Germline CDR1 and CDR2: LGHDT and YNNKEL (reference sequence). The junction had 4 bases not matched to a gene; V was cut back by 3 bases and J by 8 bases. The CDR3 loop reads CASSQGQGREKLFF. CDR3 bases: TGTGCCAGCAGCCAGGGACAGGGCAGGGAAAAACTGTTTTTT.

This clonotype has just a few counts. The gene calls are TRBV4-1 and TRBJ1-1; 9 bases are shared with TRBD1. V lost 4 bases to trimming and J lost 10 bases; unmatched junction nucleotides: 7. The germline gives CDR1 MGHRA, CDR2 YSYEKL. The CDR3 has 13 amino acids. CDR3 bases: TGCGCCAGCAGCCTTCGGGACAGGGTGGTAGCTTTCTTT. Protein sequence: CASSLRDRVVAFF.

This clonotype was seen many times. The rearrangement uses TRBV28 and TRBJ2-5; the D gene could be TRBD1 or TRBD2 (5 bases each). V dropped 2 bases and J dropped 5 bases, with 12 bases sitting between them. This CDR3 has 14 residues. Per the germline V gene, CDR1 is MDHEN and CDR2 is SYDVKM. The CDR3 here is CASSLGRWGETQYF. CDR3 DNA sequence: TGTGCCAGCAGTTTAGGTCGCTGGGGGGAGACCCAGTACTTC.

This clonotype was seen repeatedly, ten times or more. This rearrangement joins TRBV6-1 to TRBJ2-5, with TRBD1 as a possible D gene (5 bases). Germline CDR1 reads MNHNS; CDR2 reads SASEGT. The CDR3 sequence is 13 residues long. V dropped 3 bases and J dropped 3 bases, with 8 bases sitting between them. CDR3 nucleotide sequence: TGTGCCAGCAGTGAGGTGGACAAAGAGACCCAGTACTTC. This codes for CASSEVDKETQYF.

The chain recombines TRBV5-5 with TRBJ2-5; 11 bases fit TRBD1. Per the germline V gene, CDR1 is SGHKS and CDR2 is YYEKEE (reference sequence). The V gene end was trimmed by 4 bases and the J gene end by 0 bases; junction bases not matched to a gene: 11. The CDR3 is 18 residues long. CDR3 loop: CASSSTGTGGPYQETQYF. The CDR3 DNA reads TGTGCCAGCAGCAGTACCGGGACAGGGGGACCGTACCAAGAGACCCAGTACTTC.

This clonotype was found many times. The chain is built from TRBV12-3 or TRBV12-4 and TRBJ1-1; D ambiguous. Trimming cost V 6 bases and J 7 bases, with 15 bases left between them. This CDR3 is built from 13 residues. CDR3: CASRLGRNYEAFF. The CDR3 DNA sequence: TGTGCCAGCAGACTCGGACGGAACTATGAAGCTTTCTTT.

This clonotype was counted ten times or more. The chain is built from TRBV12-3 or TRBV12-4 and TRBJ1-4; 7 nucleotides agree with TRBD1. The CDR3 is 14 residues long. J was trimmed by 4 bases and V by 3 bases; bases with no gene match: 2. The CDR3 sequence is CASSFRGNNEKLFF. The CDR3 region has the DNA TGTGCCAGCAGTTTCAGGGGGAATAATGAAAAACTGTTTTTT.

This clonotype has only a few counts. V and J are TRBV5-1 and TRBJ2-5, with 10 bases matching TRBD1. The length of the CDR3 is 17 residues. CDR1 SGHRS and CDR2 YFSETQ come from the germline V gene. With V trimmed by 4 bases and J by 4 bases, 13 bases remained unmatched. CDR3 sequence reads: CASSQKGRDRGTETQYF. CDR3 coding DNA: TGCGCCAGCAGCCAAAAGGGCCGGGACAGGGGCACAGAGACCCAGTACTTC.

In this sample, this clonotype turned up many times. The V call is TRBV12-3 or TRBV12-4, the J call TRBJ2-7, with 8 bases fitting TRBD1. The length of the CDR3 is 15 residues. J gave up 7 bases and V 5 bases, and 13 bases lay outside the gene matches. This CDR3 is CASSGTGQTRGEQYF. CDR3 sequence (DNA): TGTGCCAGCAGTGGGACAGGCCAAACTCGGGGGGAGCAGTACTTC.

This clonotype came up a few times. This sequence joins TRBV12-3 or TRBV12-4 and TRBJ1-1, with 8 bases that match TRBD1. The CDR3 loop spans 15 amino acids. Trimming took 3 bases from V and 4 from J; bases not matched to a gene: 7. In DNA, the CDR3 is TGTGCCAGCAGTTTCGTGGACAGGGTGGCCACTGAAGCTTTCTTT. Protein product: CASSFVDRVATEAFF.

This clonotype was seen at least ten times. The rearrangement joins TRBV28 to TRBJ2-3, with TRBD2 matching 9 bases. With V trimmed by 8 bases and J by 2 bases, 14 bases remained unmatched. The CDR3 sequence is 17 residues long. Looked up from germline, CDR1 is MDHEN and CDR2 is SYDVKM. Written as DNA, the CDR3 is TGTGCCAGCCCTCCGGACTTGCGGGGGGGATCCACAGATACGCAGTATTTT. This gives the protein CASPPDLRGGSTDTQYF.

This clonotype was counted only a few times. The genes are TRBV6-1 and TRBJ1-2; possible D gene TRBD1, 5 bases. This CDR3 spans 12 amino acids. Trimming left V 6 bases short and J 5 bases short, with 10 bases between. Germline values: CDR1 MNHNS, CDR2 SASEGT. In DNA form, the CDR3 reads TGTGCCAGCAGAGGACATAGATATGGCTACACCTTC. Residues: CASRGHRYGYTF.

In nucleotides, the CDR3 is TGTGCCAGCACCCTAGGGGTCGGATCGAAGGAGACCCAGTACTTC. Translation: CASTLGVGSKETQYF. The V and J genes are TRBV5-6 and TRBJ2-5; perhaps TRBD1 as D (5 bases). Trimming shortened V by 6 bases and J by 5 bases, and 20 bases separated the two germline ends. The CDR3 has 15 amino acids. Germline values: CDR1 SGHDT, CDR2 YYEEEE. The full variable domain, in which reference TRBV5-6 and TRBJ2-5 provide the parts outside the CDR3, is DAGVTQSPTHLIKTRGQQVTLRCSPKSGHDTVSWYQQALGQGPQFIFQYYEEEERQRGNFPDRFSGHQFPNYSSELNVNALLLGDSALYLCASTLGVGSKETQYFGPGTRLLVL.

This clonotype was picked up a small number of times. The CDR3: CASSFGDGPYEQYF. The DNA for the CDR3 is TGTGCCAGCAGTTTCGGGGACGGTCCGTACGAGCAGTACTTC. The rearrangement links TRBV12-3 or TRBV12-4 to TRBJ2-7; D may be TRBD1 or TRBD2 (5 bases each). The CDR3 contains 14 residues. Trimming shortened V by 3 bases and J by 4 bases, and 13 bases separated the two germline ends.

The chain joins TRBV2 to TRBJ2-7, with no clear D. Germline assignment: CDR1 SNHLY and CDR2 FYNNEI. The CDR3 loop spans 12 amino acids. V dropped 7 bases and J dropped 2 bases, with 9 bases sitting between them. The CDR3 region is CASKRVTYEQYF. CDR3 coding DNA: TGTGCCAGCAAAAGGGTTACCTACGAGCAGTACTTC.

This clonotype was detected ten times or more. This chain uses TRBV28 with TRBJ2-7, with D perhaps TRBD1 or TRBD2 (7 bases each). CDR1 and CDR2 from the germline V gene are MDHEN and SYDVKM. Trimming removed 4 bases from V and 2 bases from J, with 18 bases in between. The CDR3 totals 16 residues. The CDR3 DNA follows: TGTGCCAGCAGTTCACGAATTCAGGGGGGGACCTACGAGCAGTACTTC. It encodes CASSSRIQGGTYEQYF.